Below, 21 T cell receptor beta chains from the same sample are listed, as sequenced in a study of immune evolution from preneoplasia to lung adenocarcinoma. TCRdb's copy holds only in-frame clones and misses some; the assay was immunoSEQ multiplex PCR. The sample shows thousands of clones, about two fifths of them seen only once. The sequencing sample was made of FFPE adjacent normal lung tissue. The receptors stem from a person aged 60-79 years with lung adenocarcinoma.

This chain joins TRBV12-2 and TRBJ2-3; the table's D call, TRBD2, was not checked against the DNA. TRBV12-2 is a pseudogene locus. This CDR3 contains 17 residues. The CDR3 protein is CASRFPVCGRYPDTQYF. CDR3 DNA: TGTGCAAGTCGCTTTCCGGTATGCGGGAGGTACCCAGATACGCAGTATTTT.

V usage is TRBV4-1 and J usage is TRBJ2-7; D possibly corresponds to TRBD1 (5 bases). Trimming stripped 0 bases from V and 1 base from J, with 10 bases between. The CDR3 has 15 amino acids. CDR1 is MGHRA and CDR2 is YSYEKL in the germline V gene. CDR3 DNA sequence: TGCGCCAGCAGCCAAGATCATCAGGGTTCCTACGAGCAGTACTTC. It is translated as CASSQDHQGSYEQYF.

The V and J genes are TRBV4-3 and TRBJ2-7, with 8 nucleotides matching TRBD2. The CDR3 extends over 20 amino acids. Germline V lookup: CDR1 LGHNA, CDR2 YSLEER. Germline trimming cut 0 bases from V and 2 bases from J; bases unmatched to any gene: 18. The CDR3 DNA is TGCGCCAGCAGCCAAGAGGGTCACGGAGGTGGAGCGGGGGAGCCCTACGAGCAGTACTTC. It codes for CASSQEGHGGGAGEPYEQYF.

This chain uses TRBV4-2 with TRBJ2-4, with D perhaps TRBD2 (5 bases). Looked up from germline, CDR1 is LGHNA and CDR2 is YNFKEQ. V was pared by 0 bases and J by 2 bases, with 8 bases between. The CDR3 is 15 amino acids. CDR3 nucleotide sequence: TGTGCCAGCAGCCAAGAGACGGGGACCAAAAACATTCAGTACTTC. As protein: CASSQETGTKNIQYF.

This clone was seen more than once but under ten times. J is TRBJ1-5 and V is TRBV6-1; weak D call: TRBD1 (5 bases). There are 14 residues in the CDR3. Germline V gene data show CDR1 as MNHNS and CDR2 as SASEGT. V shed 6 bases and J shed 2 bases, with 11 bases lying between them. The CDR3 is CASRAGQGNQPQHF. The CDR3 DNA is TGTGCCAGCAGAGCAGGACAAGGCAATCAGCCCCAGCATTTT.

The chain couples TRBV5-4 to TRBJ1-1, with 7 bases fitting TRBD1. Per germline, CDR1 SGHNT and CDR2 YYREEE (reference sequence). The CDR3 length is 14 residues. Trimming took 4 bases from V and 3 from J; bases not matched to a gene: 6. The CDR3 nucleotides are TGTGCCAGCAGCCCTACAGGGGATGACACTGAAGCTTTCTTT. Its translation is CASSPTGDDTEAFF.

This sequence joins TRBV9 and TRBJ2-1; 7 bases fit TRBD2. From germline, CDR1 is SGDLS and CDR2 YYNGEE. With V trimmed by 4 bases and J by 7 bases, 2 bases remained unmatched. The length of the CDR3 is 12 residues. CDR3 residues: CASSNSGNEQFF. DNA of the CDR3: TGTGCCAGCAGCAATAGCGGGAATGAGCAGTTCTTC.

J is TRBJ2-2 and V is TRBV5-1; TRBD2 is a possible D gene (5 bases). With 0 bases removed from V and 6 bases from J, the gap between germline ends came to 12 bases. Germline V CDR1 and CDR2: SGHRS, YFSETQ. CDR3 length: 15 residues. CDR3 in amino acids: CASSLVRVGAGELFF. In nucleotides, the CDR3 is TGCGCCAGCAGCTTGGTGCGGGTTGGGGCCGGGGAGCTGTTTTTT.

A few counts support this clone. The chain couples TRBV9 to TRBJ1-1; D not certain. The V gene's germline CDR1 is SGDLS and CDR2 YYNGEE. Trimming left V 6 bases short and J 4 bases short, with 13 bases between. The CDR3 extends over 13 amino acids. CDR3 in DNA: TGTGCCAGCACCTCCCAGGCGGGCACTGAAGCTTTCTTT. It yields the protein CASTSQAGTEAFF.

This clone has more than one count but fewer than ten. This chain joins TRBV6-5 and TRBJ2-1; D perhaps matches TRBD1 (5 bases). The CDR3 loop spans 13 amino acids. V was trimmed by 0 bases and J by 8 bases, leaving 8 bases between them. Germline values: CDR1 MNHEY, CDR2 SVGAGI. CDR3 nucleotide sequence: TGTGCCAGCAGTTACTCGTGGGGCGATGAGCAGTTCTTC. It translates to CASSYSWGDEQFF.

The chain is built from TRBV19 and TRBJ2-1; D unresolved. Germline CDR1 is LNHDA and CDR2 is SQIVND (reference sequence). Trimming took 5 bases from V and 5 from J, leaving 13 bases between them. The CDR3 spans 14 residues. CDR3 in DNA: TGTGCCAGTAGTCCATGGGGTCCAAACAATGAGCAGTTCTTC. Translated, it gives CASSPWGPNNEQFF.

The chain joins TRBV27 to TRBJ2-2; D is uncertain. This CDR3 spans 16 amino acids. The germline V gene has CDR1 MNHEY and CDR2 SMNVEV (reference sequence). Trimming left V 3 bases short and J 1 base short, with 12 bases between. CDR3 sequence: CASSLYRVKNTGELFF. CDR3 nucleotide sequence: TGTGCCAGCAGTTTGTATAGGGTCAAGAACACCGGGGAGCTGTTTTTT.

J is TRBJ2-1 and V is TRBV7-9, with 7 positions matching TRBD1. CDR3 length equals 13 residues. Unmatched junction bases numbered 12, after V lost 5 bases and J lost 14 bases. Germline V gives CDR1 SEHNR, CDR2 FQNEAQ (reference sequence). The CDR3: CASSRQGQRGKFF. The CDR3 region has the DNA TGTGCCAGCAGCCGACAGGGTCAAAGGGGGAAGTTCTTC.

V gene TRBV27 combines with J gene TRBJ2-7, with a tentative D call TRBD1 (5 bases). CDR3 size: 14 residues. V gave up 8 bases and J gave up 0 bases, with 14 bases separating them. Germline CDR1 MNHEY, CDR2 SMNVEV (reference sequence). This CDR3 reads CASARQMHSYEQYF. Here the CDR3 DNA reads TGTGCCAGCGCCAGACAGATGCACTCCTACGAGCAGTACTTC.

The V gene is TRBV11-2, the J gene TRBJ1-1, with 8 bases that match TRBD1. Germline loops: CDR1 SGHAT, CDR2 FQNNGV. The CDR3 spans 13 residues. J gave up 4 bases and V 5 bases, and 3 bases lay outside the gene matches. The CDR3 is CASSPDRATEAFF. CDR3 coding DNA: TGTGCCAGCAGCCCGGACAGGGCCACTGAAGCTTTCTTT.

J is TRBJ2-1 and V is TRBV4-1; 7 positions match TRBD1. This CDR3 region has 14 residues. V was pared by 1 base and J by 5 bases, with 2 bases of the junction left unmatched. From germline, CDR1 is MGHRA and CDR2 YSYEKL. Written as DNA, the CDR3 is TGCGCCAGCAGCCAAGTACAGGGGAACAATGAGCAGTTCTTC. The encoded protein is CASSQVQGNNEQFF.

This clone has a handful of counts. The J gene is TRBJ2-7, the V gene TRBV9; D may be TRBD1 (6 bases). The CDR3 length is 14 residues. With 0 bases removed from V and 7 bases from J, the gap between germline ends came to 14 bases. The germline gives CDR1 SGDLS, CDR2 YYNGEE. CDR3 in amino acids: CASSVEGGEGEQYF. DNA for the CDR3: TGTGCCAGCAGCGTAGAAGGGGGAGAAGGTGAGCAGTACTTC.

V is TRBV5-1 and J is TRBJ1-2, with 10 bases fitting TRBD1. Germline trimming cut 4 bases from V and 8 bases from J; bases unmatched to any gene: 8. The CDR3 consists of 14 residues. Germline-derived CDR1 and CDR2 are SGHRS and YFSETQ. The CDR3 sequence is CASSAGTGAGGYTF. CDR3 coding DNA: TGCGCCAGCAGCGCCGGGACAGGGGCAGGAGGCTACACCTTC.

The sample holds a few counts of this clone. V and J are TRBV6-5 and TRBJ1-2; a possible D gene is TRBD1 (5 bases). V lost 5 bases and J 8 bases, leaving 15 bases between the germline ends. This CDR3 is 13 amino acids long. The V gene's germline CDR1 is MNHEY and CDR2 SVGAGI. CDR3 nucleotides: TGTGCCAGCAGTCGGGGGGTCTCTAAGGGCTACACCTTC. As protein: CASSRGVSKGYTF.

This chain connects TRBV10-3 to TRBJ2-1; possible D gene TRBD2, 6 bases. Germline V gene sequence: CDR1 ENHRY, CDR2 SYGVKD. Trimming removed 5 bases from V and 0 bases from J, with 11 bases in between. The CDR3 loop spans 15 amino acids. In nucleotides, the CDR3 is TGTGCCATCAGTAACCGGGACTCCTCCTACAATGAGCAGTTCTTC. Amino acid sequence: CAISNRDSSYNEQFF.

As to this clone: One junction end disagrees with the germline gene, perhaps due to a read error. The chain combines TRBV30 with TRBJ2-1, with 16 bases identical to TRBD2. The CDR3 is made up of 16 amino acids. Germline CDR1 is GTSNPN and CDR2 is SVGIG (reference sequence). The CDR3 DNA reads TGTGCCGGGAGGGGACTAGCGGGAGGGCCTGAGAATGAGCAGTTCTTC. Translation gives CAGRGLAGGPENEQFF.